This TCR beta chain comes out of a study of vaccination and CD4 T cells after COVID-19. Overall study: In the convalescent cohort, there were six males and four females, two of them Hispanic.

V was cut by 0 bases and J by 7 bases, with 9 bases left in between. CDR1 is MNHEY and CDR2 is SVGAGI in the germline V gene. The CDR3 consists of 14 residues. Regarding the study as a whole: Only after vaccination were a median about 87% of convalescents' reactive clones seen. Median SARS-CoV-2-reactive clonotype numbers rose nonsignificantly, roughly 20 to 40.

MiXCR was run by TCRdb on the PCR reads, yielding one entry per CDR3 protein. The repertoire consists of about 21,000 distinct CDR3 sequences, with approximately 57% occurring once and the leading ten covering 0.85% to 1%. Turning to this clonotype: The antigen is undetermined.

The origin of this receptor is a human donor who had recovered from COVID-19. The chain combines TRBV6-5 with TRBJ2-2; D not resolved. This material consisted of CD4+ T cells from blood, taken before SARS-CoV-2 vaccination. CDR3 in amino acids: CASSYSKLHGELFF. The CDR3 nucleotides read TGTGCCAGCAGTTACTCGAAGTTACACGGGGAGCTGTTTTTT.